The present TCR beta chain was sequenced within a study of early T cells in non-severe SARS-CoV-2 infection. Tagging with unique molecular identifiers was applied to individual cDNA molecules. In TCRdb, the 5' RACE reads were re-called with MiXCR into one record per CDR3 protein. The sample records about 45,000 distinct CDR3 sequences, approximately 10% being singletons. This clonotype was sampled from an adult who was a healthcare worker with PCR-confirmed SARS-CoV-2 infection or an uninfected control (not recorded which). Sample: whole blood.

The CDR3 is CASSYSGPRRDTQYF. CDR3 coding DNA: TGTGCCAGCAGTTACTCCGGGCCCCGGCGCGATACGCAGTATTTT. The chain is built from TRBV6-2 or TRBV6-3 and TRBJ2-3; no clear D gene. The V end was cut by 0 bases, the J end by 6 bases, with 13 bases between. The CDR3 runs to 15 residues. CDR1 MNHEY and CDR2 SVGEGT come from the germline V gene.